These T cell receptor beta chains were read from a single sample in a study of shared clonotypes between healthy human individuals. This table comes from immunoSEQ multiplex PCR, and its TCRdb copy is limited to in-frame clones, with some not included. Here the sample spans some 2.3 million clones, 85% to 95% being singletons. Sequencing input: naive CD4+ T cells from PBMCs. These receptors were taken from a man aged 18 to 30 in good health. Some clones in this sample may be carry-over from other donors' samples. CDR3s include the opening cysteine and the closing phenylalanine or tryptophan. D genes are given only for firm matches. Size is stated for part of the rows, as once, few or many counts, or as a class when the clone is expanded.

J,size,V,D,CDR3,DNA
TRBJ2-3,-,TRBV2,TRBD2,CASSEVSWTSPDTQYF,TGTGCCAGCAGTGAAGTTAGTTGGACTAGCCCAGATACGCAGTATTTT
TRBJ1-1,-,TRBV15,-,CATSRGIRDTEAFF,TGTGCCACCAGCAGAGGTATTAGGGACACTGAAGCTTTCTTT
TRBJ1-4,-,TRBV11-2,TRBD1,CASSPRTGRNEKLFF,TGTGCCAGCAGCCCGAGGACAGGGCGGAATGAAAAACTGTTTTTT
TRBJ2-7,-,TRBV4-1,TRBD1,CASSLRTGSQDEQYF,TGCGCCAGCAGCCTCCGGACAGGGAGCCAAGATGAGCAGTACTTC
TRBJ2-7,-,TRBV5-1,TRBD2,CASSLTSGSTYEQYF,TGCGCCAGCAGCTTGACTAGCGGGTCAACCTACGAGCAGTACTTC
TRBJ2-3,-,TRBV7-9,-,CASSLTAGVTDTQYF,TGTGCCAGCAGCTTAACCGCCGGAGTTACAGATACGCAGTATTTT
TRBJ1-1,-,TRBV7-2,-,CASSLVSHAVGTEAFF,TGTGCCAGCAGCTTAGTGTCCCACGCGGTAGGCACTGAAGCTTTCTTT
TRBJ2-3,-,TRBV7-2,-,CASTLVRDRQYF,TGTGCCAGCACCTTGGTACGAGACAGGCAGTATTTT
TRBJ1-5,-,TRBV25-1,-,CASSEGRHSNQPQHF,TGTGCCAGCAGTGAAGGCAGACATAGCAATCAGCCCCAGCATTTT
TRBJ1-5,-,TRBV5-1,-,CASSLGTAGNQPQHF,TGCGCCAGCAGCTTGGGGACGGCGGGGAATCAGCCCCAGCATTTT
TRBJ2-4,-,TRBV2,TRBD2,CASRRWGEGNIQYF,TGTGCCAGCAGGAGGTGGGGGGAGGGGAACATTCAGTACTTC
TRBJ1-2,-,TRBV6-5,-,CASRRSDSGSGGYTF,TGTGCCAGCAGACGCTCGGACAGTGGGTCCGGAGGCTACACCTTC
TRBJ2-3,-,TRBV5-1,TRBD2,CASSLARAGGPADTQYF,TGCGCCAGCAGCTTGGCCAGGGCGGGAGGGCCAGCAGATACGCAGTATTTT
TRBJ2-1,-,TRBV6-6,-,CASSRVGVYEQFF,TGTGCCAGCAGTCGCGTGGGGGTCTATGAGCAGTTCTTC
TRBJ2-7,-,TRBV28,-,CASSAGGSGYEQYF,TGTGCCAGCTCCGCCGGGGGTAGCGGCTACGAGCAGTACTTC
TRBJ1-2,once,TRBV11-1,-,CASSDTGLYGYTF,TGTGCCAGCAGCGACACAGGGCTCTATGGCTACACCTTC
TRBJ1-1,-,TRBV19,-,CASKTPGGALEAFF,TGTGCCAGTAAAACCCCGGGGGGGGCCCTCGAAGCTTTCTTT
TRBJ1-1,-,TRBV2,-,CASRKENTEAFF,TGTGCCAGCAGGAAAGAGAACACTGAAGCTTTCTTT
TRBJ2-5,-,TRBV6-1,TRBD2,CASSLAGIRETQYF,TGTGCCAGCAGTTTAGCGGGGATTAGAGAGACCCAGTACTTC
TRBJ2-1,-,TRBV4-2,TRBD2,CASSETGGPNEQFF,TGTGCCAGCTCGGAAACGGGAGGGCCCAATGAGCAGTTCTTC
TRBJ2-7,-,TRBV28,-,CASTSSGFPYEQYF,TGTGCCAGCACTTCTTCAGGGTTCCCCTACGAGCAGTACTTC
TRBJ2-4,-,TRBV6-1,TRBD1,CASSEDRGLSKGSKNIQYF,TGTGCCAGCAGTGAGGACAGGGGGCTTAGTAAGGGTTCCAAAAACATTCAGTACTTC
TRBJ2-1,-,TRBV4-2,-,CASSQHRYNEQFF,TGTGCCAGCAGCCAACACAGGTATAATGAGCAGTTCTTC
TRBJ2-3,-,TRBV27,-,CASSWDGTDTQYF,TGTGCCAGCAGTTGGGACGGAACAGATACGCAGTATTTT
TRBJ2-4,-,TRBV13,-,CASSIAKNIQYF,TGTGCCAGCAGCATAGCCAAAAACATTCAGTACTTC
TRBJ2-2,-,TRBV4-2,TRBD2,CASSQDPTSGRKTGELFF,TGTGCCAGCAGCCAAGATCCCACTAGCGGGAGAAAAACCGGGGAGCTGTTTTTT
TRBJ1-2,few,TRBV6-5,-,CASSNNYGYTF,TGTGCCAGCAGTAACAACTATGGCTACACCTTC
TRBJ1-1,-,TRBV30,-,CAWSSYRPGYMNTEAFF,TGTGCCTGGAGTTCGTATCGTCCAGGCTACATGAACACTGAAGCTTTCTTT
TRBJ2-2,-,TRBV11-3,TRBD2,CASSRWEGNTGELFF,TGTGCCAGCAGCCGATGGGAGGGTAACACCGGGGAGCTGTTTTTT
TRBJ1-4,-,TRBV19,-,CASSIILRKLFF,TGTGCCAGTAGTATTATACTCCGAAAACTGTTTTTT
TRBJ1-3,-,TRBV15,-,CATSRDVGGNTIYF,TGTGCCACCAGCAGAGATGTAGGGGGAAACACCATATATTTT
TRBJ1-2,once,TRBV2,-,CASSDRSRYGYTF,TGTGCCAGCAGCGATAGGAGTCGCTATGGCTACACCTTC
TRBJ2-7,-,TRBV7-9,-,CASSLGGTDEQYF,TGTGCCAGCAGCTTGGGGGGCACGGACGAGCAGTACTTC
TRBJ2-2,once,TRBV1,-,CTSSQGQRVGELFF,TGCACCAGCAGCCAAGGGCAGCGGGTCGGGGAGCTGTTTTTT
TRBJ2-2,-,TRBV7-2,-,CASSLIPGDTGELFF,TGTGCCAGCAGCTTAATCCCGGGGGATACCGGGGAGCTGTTTTTT
TRBJ1-2,-,TRBV6-1,-,CASSEGLVDPYGYTF,TGTGCCAGCAGTGAAGGATTAGTGGACCCATATGGCTACACCTTC
TRBJ2-7,-,TRBV5-1,TRBD2,CASSASDRRESPYEQYF,TGCGCCAGCAGTGCTTCAGATCGGCGGGAGAGTCCCTACGAGCAGTACTTC
TRBJ1-1,-,TRBV6-1,-,CASRPTGNTEAFF,TGTGCCAGCAGACCGACAGGGAACACTGAAGCTTTCTTT
TRBJ1-1,-,TRBV28,-,CASTLGGVGNTEAFF,TGTGCCAGCACCCTCGGGGGGGTCGGGAACACTGAAGCTTTCTTT
TRBJ1-5,-,TRBV2,-,CASNGEVNQPQHF,TGTGCCAGCAACGGGGAGGTAAATCAGCCCCAGCATTTT
TRBJ2-2,-,TRBV4-1,-,CASSHPLTGRGTGELFF,TGCGCCAGCAGCCATCCTCTGACAGGCCGGGGCACCGGGGAGCTGTTTTTT